Below, one T cell receptor (beta chain) is given with its context. This entry belongs to a study of blood T cell repertoires in COVID-19. About the study: Spain, Italy and the United States supplied samples that represented acute and convalescent COVID-19. T cells, B-cell-depleted T cells, or PBMCs supplied cDNA or gDNA.

Original data processing: Using reference gene primer amplification, nucleated cell counts were estimated. The data were produced by immunoSEQ multiplex PCR, yet TCRdb's version contains in-frame clones alone and is incomplete. The V and J calls and the clone size are those of that table, but D and trimming were determined from the DNA. The data hold 240,000 or so clones, with around 90% observed a single time. The germline V and J ends were trimmed by 3 bases and 7 bases, with 9 bases remaining between them. Germline V gene lookup returns CDR1 GTSNPN and CDR2 SVGIG (reference sequence). The CDR3 consists of 12 residues.

Material for sequencing was peripheral blood. J is TRBJ2-2 and V is TRBV30; D call uncertain. The receptor was derived from a man in his sixties who had recovered from COVID-19. CDR3 protein: CAWRVSDGELFF. Written as DNA, the CDR3 is TGTGCCTGGAGAGTTTCAGACGGGGAGCTGTTTTTT.